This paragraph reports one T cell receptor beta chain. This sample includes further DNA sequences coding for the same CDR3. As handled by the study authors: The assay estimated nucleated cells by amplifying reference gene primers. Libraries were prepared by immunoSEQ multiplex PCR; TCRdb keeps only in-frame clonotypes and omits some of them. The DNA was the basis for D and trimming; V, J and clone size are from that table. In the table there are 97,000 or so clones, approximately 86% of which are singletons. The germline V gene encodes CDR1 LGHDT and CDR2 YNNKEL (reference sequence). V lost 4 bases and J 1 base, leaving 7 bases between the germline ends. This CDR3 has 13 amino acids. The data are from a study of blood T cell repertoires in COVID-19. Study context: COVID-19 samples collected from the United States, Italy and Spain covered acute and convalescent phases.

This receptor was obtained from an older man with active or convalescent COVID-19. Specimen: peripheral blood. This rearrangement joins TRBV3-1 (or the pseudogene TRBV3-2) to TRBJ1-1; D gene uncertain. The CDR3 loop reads CASSLGGNTEAFF. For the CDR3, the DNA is TGTGCCAGCAGCCTTGGCGGGAACACTGAAGCTTTCTTT.